These 13 T cell receptor beta chains were all obtained from the same sample, sequenced in a study of T cell clonality in common variable immunodeficiency (dated by TCRdb to between 2014 and 2017). General findings and caveats noted by the study authors: Reportedly, TCRbeta sequences from CVID had fewer deletions and N-nucleotide insertions, and highly modified clones with 13 or more V deletions were absent from CVID.

No antigen has been identified for these receptors. Library preparation employed the immunoSEQ multiplex PCR assay. TCRdb carries this immuneACCESS record with in-frame sequences only. Its versions omit some clonotypes, under half of them owing to an unresolved V gene in the studies checked, with the rest unexplained. This sample has just over 20,000 clones in the table, none counted a single time. The ten most abundant clones make up around 2.4% of the sample. The sequenced sample consisted of peripheral blood mononuclear cells. These receptors originate from a human donor with common variable immunodeficiency.

This clone appeared many times. The read halts 3 residues ahead of the CDR3 end, with the missing end drawn from the germline J gene. The gene calls are TRBV2 and TRBJ2-7; 10 bases are shared with TRBD1. Germline CDR1 and CDR2: SNHLY and FYNNEI. J lost 2 bases, V lost 5 bases, and 3 bases had no gene match. The CDR3 is 14 residues long. The part of the CDR3 DNA that was read is TGTGCCAGCAGTAAAGGACAGGGGGCCTACGAG. This encodes CASSKGQGAYE. The whole CDR3 sequence reads CASSKGQGAYEQYF.

This clone was observed a few times. Read sequence stops 3 residues before the CDR3 end, and the germline J gene provides the missing end. The V and J genes are TRBV13 and TRBJ2-5; 9 nucleotides line up with TRBD1. V shed 3 bases and J 5 bases; nucleotides not matched to a gene: 1. Germline CDR1 reads PRHDT; CDR2 reads FYEKMQ (reference sequence). The CDR3 sequence is 13 residues long. The sequenced part of the CDR3 DNA is TGTGCCAGCAGCTTCGACAGGGGGGAGACC. Translated: CASSFDRGET. The CDR3 in its entirety is CASSFDRGETQYF.

This clone was observed at least ten times. The read halts 3 residues ahead of the CDR3 end, with the missing end drawn from the germline J gene. The chain has TRBV29-1 and TRBJ1-2, with a possible D match to TRBD1 (5 bases). V gave up 1 base and J gave up 5 bases, with 11 bases separating them. CDR3 size: 13 residues. Germline V gene sequence: CDR1 SQVTM, CDR2 ANQGSEA. CDR3: CSVEGGLGYGYTF. The CDR3 bases that were read are TGCAGCGTTGAAGGGGGCCTTGGGTATGGC.

Many counts were recorded for this clone. The read gets to within 3 residues of the CDR3 end, and the germline J gene fills in the rest. The V gene is TRBV6-2 or TRBV6-3, the J gene TRBJ1-1; D is perhaps TRBD1 (6 bases). Trimming left V 3 bases short and J 1 base short, with 15 bases between. The length of the CDR3 is 16 residues. CDR1 and CDR2 from the germline V gene are MNHEY and SVGEGT. The covered CDR3 bases are TGTGCCAGCAGTTATATCCTCGAGGGGGAGAACACTGAA. Residues: CASSYILEGENTE. The CDR3, in full, reads CASSYILEGENTEAFF.

This clone was picked up many times. With the read ending 3 residues before the CDR3 end, the germline J gene is used to fill in that end. This sequence joins TRBV30 and TRBJ2-7, with TRBD1 matching over 7 bases. CDR3 size: 13 residues. CDR1 and CDR2 (germline): GTSNPN, SVGIG (reference sequence). Trimming cost V 5 bases and J 6 bases; bases outside gene matches: 10. The CDR3 DNA, read in part, is TGTGCCTGGTTCCGGGACAGTTCATCCGAG. Translated: CAWFRDSSSE. The whole CDR3 reads CAWFRDSSSEQYF.

CDR3 DNA (partial): TGTGCCAGCAGTGCCAGGGGGGCCCACTACGAG. Residues: CASSARGAHYE. The full CDR3 protein reads CASSARGAHYEQYF. The chain is built from TRBV25-1 and TRBJ2-7; D may be TRBD1 (7 bases). The CDR3 end falls 3 residues outside the read, so it is completed with the germline J gene. The CDR3 sequence is 14 residues long. Germline assignment: CDR1 MGHDK and CDR2 SYGVNS. The V gene lost 4 bases and the J gene lost 3 bases, with 13 bases spanning the gap.

This clone appeared many times. The CDR3 end is not reached by the read, which stops 3 residues before it; the germline J gene fills it in. The V and J genes are TRBV19 and TRBJ1-4; 8 bases align to TRBD1. Looked up from germline, CDR1 is LNHDA and CDR2 is SQIVND (reference sequence). The junction had 4 bases not matched to a gene; V was cut back by 5 bases and J by 5 bases. The CDR3 covers 14 residues. This CDR3 reads CASSRDRGNEKLFF. The part of the CDR3 DNA that was read is TGTGCCAGTAGTCGAGACAGGGGCAATGAAAAA.

This clone was observed many times. The read terminates 3 residues before the CDR3 end, so the remaining end is supplied by the germline J gene. This chain connects TRBV9 to TRBJ2-3; 11 bases are a match to TRBD2. CDR3 length equals 16 residues. Germline trimming cut 4 bases from V and 2 bases from J; bases unmatched to any gene: 6. Germline CDR1 and CDR2: SGDLS and YYNGEE. The CDR3 here is CASSLTSGELTDTQYF. The CDR3 bases that were read are TGTGCCAGCAGCCTGACTAGCGGGGAACTCACAGATACG.

This clone was seen at least ten times. The read halts 3 residues ahead of the CDR3 end, with the missing end drawn from the germline J gene. The J gene is TRBJ1-5, the V gene TRBV7-9; TRBD1 matches at 9 bases. V lost 5 bases and J lost 0; bases outside the gene matches: 2. The CDR3 sequence is 15 residues long. From germline, CDR1 is SEHNR and CDR2 FQNEAQ (reference sequence). The CDR3 sequence: CASSRTGASNQPQHF. The covered CDR3 bases are TGTGCCAGCAGCAGGACAGGGGCTAGCAATCAGCCC.

This clone was recorded at least ten times. The missing CDR3 end, 3 residues past where the read stops, is filled in from the germline J gene. The gene calls are TRBV20-1 and TRBJ1-1; TRBD1 is a possible D gene (6 bases). The CDR3 loop spans 11 amino acids. Germline V gene lookup returns CDR1 DFQATT and CDR2 SNEGSKA (reference sequence). The sequenced part of the CDR3 DNA is TGCAGTGCTAAATCCAGGGGAGAA. This translates into CSAKSRGE. The CDR3 reads in full as CSAKSRGEAFF.

This clone was counted ten times or more. The sequenced fragment ends 3 residues before the CDR3 boundary, so the rest is inferred from the germline J gene. The chain employs TRBV20-1 and TRBJ2-3; TRBD2 matches at 9 bases. The CDR3 is 15 residues long. The germline gives CDR1 DFQATT, CDR2 SNEGSKA (reference sequence). Trimming cost V 4 bases and J 1 base; bases outside gene matches: 6. CDR3 residues: CSATLAGVGTDTQYF. The DNA read from the CDR3 is TGCAGTGCTACGTTAGCGGGGGTGGGCACAGATACG.

This clone was observed at least ten times. One junction end does not reproduce the germline sequence, and a read error may be involved. CDR3 DNA, as far as it was read: TGCGCCAGCAGCGTTGAGGGGGCTCCAGAGACC. As protein: CASSVEGAPET. The whole CDR3 sequence reads CASSVEGAPETQYF. The gene calls are TRBV4-2 and TRBJ2-5; TRBD1 matches 7 bases. The CDR3 extends 3 residues past the end of the read, so its final part is completed from the germline J gene. Germline lookup yields CDR1 LGHNA and CDR2 YNFKEQ. This CDR3 has 14 amino acids.

This clone was counted at least ten times. The read comes to an end 3 residues before the CDR3 does, leaving the germline J gene to fill in the end. The chain combines TRBV19 with TRBJ1-2; TRBD1 agrees at 9 bases. The germline gives CDR1 LNHDA, CDR2 SQIVND (reference sequence). The CDR3 is 14 residues long. The covered CDR3 bases are TGTGCCAGTAGTATAGTCCGGGACAGGGAGGGC. Translation: CASSIVRDREG. The full CDR3 sequence reads CASSIVRDREGYTF.